Given below is one T cell receptor beta chain in context. Deletions cut 1 base from V and 2 bases from J, with 6 bases between. Germline V lookup: CDR1 SGHRS, CDR2 YFSETQ. This CDR3 has 13 amino acids. This specimen comes from a study of technical replicates of blood from several donors. The data were produced by immunoSEQ multiplex PCR, yet TCRdb's version contains in-frame clones alone and is incomplete. The sample contains some 80,000 clones, around 92% of which appear only once. This TCR came from a human donor in good health. Input material: T cells isolated from PBMCs. The chain links TRBV5-1 to TRBJ2-5, with no clear D. The CDR3 coding sequence is TGCGCCAGCAGCTTGACAGTTCAAGAGACCCAGTACTTC. Translated: CASSLTVQETQYF.